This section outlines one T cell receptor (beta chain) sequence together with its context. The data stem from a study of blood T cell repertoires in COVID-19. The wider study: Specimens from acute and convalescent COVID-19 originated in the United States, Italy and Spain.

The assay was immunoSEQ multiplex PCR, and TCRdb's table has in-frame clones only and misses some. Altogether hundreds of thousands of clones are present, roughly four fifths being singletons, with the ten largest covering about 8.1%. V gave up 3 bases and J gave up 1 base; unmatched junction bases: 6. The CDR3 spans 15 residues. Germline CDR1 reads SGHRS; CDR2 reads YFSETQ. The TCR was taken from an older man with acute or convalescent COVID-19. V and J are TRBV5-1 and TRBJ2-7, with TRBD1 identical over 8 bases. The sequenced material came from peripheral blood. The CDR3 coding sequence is TGCGCCAGCAGCTCAGCCGGGACAGGTTCCTACGAGCAGTACTTC. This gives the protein CASSSAGTGSYEQYF. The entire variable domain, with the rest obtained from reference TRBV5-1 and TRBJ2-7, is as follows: KAGVTQTPRYLIKTRGQQVTLSCSPISGHRSVSWYQQTPGQGLQFLFEYFSETQRNKGNFPGRFSGRQFSNSRSEMNVSTLELGDSALYLCASSSAGTGSYEQYFGPGTRLTVT.